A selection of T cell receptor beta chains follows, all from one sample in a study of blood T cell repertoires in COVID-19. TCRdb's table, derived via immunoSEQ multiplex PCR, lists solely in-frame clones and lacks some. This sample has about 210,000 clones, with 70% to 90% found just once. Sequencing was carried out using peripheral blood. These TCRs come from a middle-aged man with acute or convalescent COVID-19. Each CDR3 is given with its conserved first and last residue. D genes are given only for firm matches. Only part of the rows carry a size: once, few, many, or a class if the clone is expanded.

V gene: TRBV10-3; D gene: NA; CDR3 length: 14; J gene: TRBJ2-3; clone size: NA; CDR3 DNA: TGTGCCACGGAGCGCGGGGACAGTGAAGAGGCGCAGTATTTT; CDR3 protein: CATERGDSEEAQYF
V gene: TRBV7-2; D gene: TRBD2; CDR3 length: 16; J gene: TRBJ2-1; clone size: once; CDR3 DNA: TGTGCCAGCAGCTTAGGGGGACTAGCGGTCCACAATGAGCAGTTCTTC; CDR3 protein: CASSLGGLAVHNEQFF
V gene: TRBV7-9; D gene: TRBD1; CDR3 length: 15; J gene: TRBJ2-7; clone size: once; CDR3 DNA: TGTGCCAGCAGCTCCGACAGGGGGATGTCCTACGAGCAGTACTTC; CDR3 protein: CASSSDRGMSYEQYF
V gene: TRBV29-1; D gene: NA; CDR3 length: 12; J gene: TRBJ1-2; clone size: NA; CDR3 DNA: TGCAGCGTGTGGGCTTCTAACTATGGCTACACCTTC; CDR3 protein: CSVWASNYGYTF
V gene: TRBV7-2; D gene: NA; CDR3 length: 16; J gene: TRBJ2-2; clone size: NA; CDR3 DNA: TGTGCCAGCAGCTTAGGCCCAGGGGTCACAACCGGGGAGCTGTTTTTT; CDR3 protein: CASSLGPGVTTGELFF
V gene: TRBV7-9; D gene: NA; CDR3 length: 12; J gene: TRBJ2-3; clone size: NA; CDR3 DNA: TGTGCCAGCAGCTTAGTGAGAGATACGCAGTATTTT; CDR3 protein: CASSLVRDTQYF
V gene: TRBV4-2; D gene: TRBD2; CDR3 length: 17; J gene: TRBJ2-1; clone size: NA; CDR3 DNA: TGTGCCAGCAGCCAAAGTCTTGGACTAGCCTTCTCCAATGAGCAGTTCTTC; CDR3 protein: CASSQSLGLAFSNEQFF
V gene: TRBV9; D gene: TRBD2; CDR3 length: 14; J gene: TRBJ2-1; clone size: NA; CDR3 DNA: TGTGCCAGCAGGCTGAGCGGGGGCCGGGGTGAGCAGTTCTTC; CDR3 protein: CASRLSGGRGEQFF
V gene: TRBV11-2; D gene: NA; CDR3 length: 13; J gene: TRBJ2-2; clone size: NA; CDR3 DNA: TGTGCCAGCAGCCTAAGCTACACCGGGGAGCTGTTTTTT; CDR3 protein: CASSLSYTGELFF
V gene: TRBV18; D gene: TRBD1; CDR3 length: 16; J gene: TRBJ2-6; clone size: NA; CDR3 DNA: TGTGCCAGCTCACGACAGGGGTTGGCTGGGGCCAACGTCCTGACTTTC; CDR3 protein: CASSRQGLAGANVLTF
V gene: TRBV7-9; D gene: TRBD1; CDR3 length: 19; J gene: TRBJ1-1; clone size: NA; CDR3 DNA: TGTGCCAGCAGCTTACTCCCGGGACAGGGGGCGTGGAGGGGCACTGAAGCTTTCTTT; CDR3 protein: CASSLLPGQGAWRGTEAFF
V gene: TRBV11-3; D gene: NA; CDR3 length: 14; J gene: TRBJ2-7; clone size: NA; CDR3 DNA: TGTGCCAGCAGCGCGGGACTTGGAGAGGGGGAGCAGTACTTC; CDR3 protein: CASSAGLGEGEQYF
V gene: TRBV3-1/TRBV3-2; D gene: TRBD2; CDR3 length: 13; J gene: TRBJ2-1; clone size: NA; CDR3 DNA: TGTGCCAGCAGAACTAGCGGGACCTATGAGCAGTTCTTC; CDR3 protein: CASRTSGTYEQFF
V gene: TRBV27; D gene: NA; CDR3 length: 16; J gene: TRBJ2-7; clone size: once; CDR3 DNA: TGTGCCAGCAGAAGTTGGTCGGAGGTGAGCTCCTACGAGCAGTACTTC; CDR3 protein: CASRSWSEVSSYEQYF
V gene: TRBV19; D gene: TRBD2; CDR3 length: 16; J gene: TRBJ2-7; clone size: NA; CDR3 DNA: TGTGCCAGTAGTTCTCCCCCCGGGAGGCACTCCTACGAGCAGTACTTC; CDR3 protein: CASSSPPGRHSYEQYF
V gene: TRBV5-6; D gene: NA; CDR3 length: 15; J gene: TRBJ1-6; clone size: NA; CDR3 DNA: TGTGCCAGCAGCACTCGGGGGGCCTATAATTCACCCCTCCACTTT; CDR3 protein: CASSTRGAYNSPLHF
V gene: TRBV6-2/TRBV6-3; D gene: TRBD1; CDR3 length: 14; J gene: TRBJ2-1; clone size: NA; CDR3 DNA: TGTGCCAGCAGTCGACAGGGGATATACAATGAGCAGTTCTTC; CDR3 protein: CASSRQGIYNEQFF
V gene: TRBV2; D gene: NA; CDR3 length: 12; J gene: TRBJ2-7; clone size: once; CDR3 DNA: TGTGCCAGCAGTCGGACAGTTTACGAGCAGTACTTC; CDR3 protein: CASSRTVYEQYF
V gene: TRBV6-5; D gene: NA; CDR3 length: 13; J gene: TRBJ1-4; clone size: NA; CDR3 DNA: TGTGCCAGCAGTTGGGGGGGCCGGGAAAAACTGTTTTTT; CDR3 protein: CASSWGGREKLFF
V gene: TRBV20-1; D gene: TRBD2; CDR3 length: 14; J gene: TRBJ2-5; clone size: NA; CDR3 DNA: TGCAGTGCTAGTTGGTATAGCGGGGTTGAGACCCAGTACTTC; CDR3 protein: CSASWYSGVETQYF
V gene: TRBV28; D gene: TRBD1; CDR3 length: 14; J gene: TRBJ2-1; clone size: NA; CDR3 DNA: TGTGCCAGCAGCACACCCACAGGGGTCAATGAGCAGTTCTTC; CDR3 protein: CASSTPTGVNEQFF
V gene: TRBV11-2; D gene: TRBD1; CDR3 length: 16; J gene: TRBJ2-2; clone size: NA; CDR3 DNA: TGTGCCAGCAGCTTCGGACAGGGGATGCGGGGCGGGGAGCTGTTTTTT; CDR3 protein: CASSFGQGMRGGELFF
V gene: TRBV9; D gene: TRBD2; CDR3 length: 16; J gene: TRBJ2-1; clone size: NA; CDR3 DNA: TGTGCCAGCAGCTCGCAGACTAGCGGGGGGGCCAATGAGCAGTTCTTC; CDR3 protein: CASSSQTSGGANEQFF
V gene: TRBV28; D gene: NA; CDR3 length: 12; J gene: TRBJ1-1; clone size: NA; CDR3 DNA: TGTGCCAGCCAAGCGGGGATCACTGAAGCTTTCTTT; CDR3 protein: CASQAGITEAFF
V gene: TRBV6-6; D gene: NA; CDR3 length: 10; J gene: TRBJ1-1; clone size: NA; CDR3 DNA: TGTGCCAGCATCGGTCTAAAAGCTTTCTTT; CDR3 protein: CASIGLKAFF
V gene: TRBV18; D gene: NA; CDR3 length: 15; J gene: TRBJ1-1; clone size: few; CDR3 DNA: TGTGCCAGCTCACCGGATGCAGCACCGGGCACTGAAGCTTTCTTT; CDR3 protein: CASSPDAAPGTEAFF
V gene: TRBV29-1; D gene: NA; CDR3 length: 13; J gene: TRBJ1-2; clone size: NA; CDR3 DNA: TGCAGCGTTGTAGGACTTACTAACTATGGCTACACCTTC; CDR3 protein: CSVVGLTNYGYTF
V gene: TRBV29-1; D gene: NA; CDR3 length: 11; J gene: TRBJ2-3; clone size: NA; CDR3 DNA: TGCAGCGTTGAGCGGACAGATACGCAGTATTTT; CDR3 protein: CSVERTDTQYF
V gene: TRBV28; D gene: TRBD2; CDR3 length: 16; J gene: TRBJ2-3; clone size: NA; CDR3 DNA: TGTGCCAGCAGTTTATCTAGCGGGAGCGCCCCAGATACGCAGTATTTT; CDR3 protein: CASSLSSGSAPDTQYF
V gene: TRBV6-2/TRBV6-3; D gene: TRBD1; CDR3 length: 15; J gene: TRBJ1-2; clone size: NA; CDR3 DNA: TGTGCCAGCAGTCAGGAACAGGGGACTAACTATGGCTACACCTTC; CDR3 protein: CASSQEQGTNYGYTF
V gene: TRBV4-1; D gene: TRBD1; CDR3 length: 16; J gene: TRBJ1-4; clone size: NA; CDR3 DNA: TGCGCCAGCAGCCAAGATGGAGGGACAGGGTACGAAAAACTGTTTTTT; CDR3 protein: CASSQDGGTGYEKLFF
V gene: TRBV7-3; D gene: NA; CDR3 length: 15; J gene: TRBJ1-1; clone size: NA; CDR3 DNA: TGTGCCAGCAGCTTAGGAGGACTCAGGAACACTGAAGCTTTCTTT; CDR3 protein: CASSLGGLRNTEAFF
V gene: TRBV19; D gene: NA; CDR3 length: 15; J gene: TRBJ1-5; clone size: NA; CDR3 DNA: TGTGCCAGTAGTATAGGGCGGCGGACTAATCAGCCCCAGCATTTT; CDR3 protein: CASSIGRRTNQPQHF
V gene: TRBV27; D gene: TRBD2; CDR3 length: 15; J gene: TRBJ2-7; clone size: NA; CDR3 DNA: TGTGCCAGCAGTTTCATAGCGGGAGGTGGCAACGAGCAGTACTTC; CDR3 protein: CASSFIAGGGNEQYF
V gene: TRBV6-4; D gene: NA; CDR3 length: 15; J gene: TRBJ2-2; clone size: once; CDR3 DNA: TGTGCCAGCGCTCCGGACTCGAAATACACCGGGGAGCTGTTTTTT; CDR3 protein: CASAPDSKYTGELFF
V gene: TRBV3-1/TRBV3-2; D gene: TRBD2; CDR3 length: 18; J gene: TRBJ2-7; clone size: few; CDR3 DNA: TGTGCCAGCAGCCGTCTGGCTAGCGGGGGGACCTACTCCTACGAGCAGTACTTC; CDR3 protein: CASSRLASGGTYSYEQYF
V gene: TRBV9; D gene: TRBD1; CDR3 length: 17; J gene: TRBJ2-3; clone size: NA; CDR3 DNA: TGTGCCAGCAGCGTGAGAGGTACAGGGGGCTTGTTAGATACGCAGTATTTT; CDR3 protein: CASSVRGTGGLLDTQYF
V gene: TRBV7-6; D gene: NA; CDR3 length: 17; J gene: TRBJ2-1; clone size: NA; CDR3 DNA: TGTGCCAGCAGCATAAACCTACAGGGATGGTCCTACAATGAGCAGTTCTTC; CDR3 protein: CASSINLQGWSYNEQFF
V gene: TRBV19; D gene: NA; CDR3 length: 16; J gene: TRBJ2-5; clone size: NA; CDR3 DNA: TGTGCCAGTAGTATAGGTCTAGTGACTGGTGGGGAGACCCAGTACTTC; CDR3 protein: CASSIGLVTGGETQYF
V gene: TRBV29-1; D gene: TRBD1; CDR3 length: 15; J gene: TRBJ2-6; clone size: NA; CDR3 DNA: TGCAGCGTTGAGACAGGGGGAACTGGGGCCAACGTCCTGACTTTC; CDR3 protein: CSVETGGTGANVLTF
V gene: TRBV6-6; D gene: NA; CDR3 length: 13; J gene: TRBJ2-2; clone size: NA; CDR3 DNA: TGTGCCATCGACAACGGAGGGACCGGGGAGCTGTTTTTT; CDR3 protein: CAIDNGGTGELFF
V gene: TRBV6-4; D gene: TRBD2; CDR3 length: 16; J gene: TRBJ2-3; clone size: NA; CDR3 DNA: TGTGCCAGCAGTGACGGCCCAGCGGGAGGGCCAGATACGCAGTATTTT; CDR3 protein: CASSDGPAGGPDTQYF
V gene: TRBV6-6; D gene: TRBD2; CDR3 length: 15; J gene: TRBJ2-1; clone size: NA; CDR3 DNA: TGTGCCAGCAGTTACTCGGTACTAGCGGGGCGGGGGCAGTTCTTC; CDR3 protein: CASSYSVLAGRGQFF
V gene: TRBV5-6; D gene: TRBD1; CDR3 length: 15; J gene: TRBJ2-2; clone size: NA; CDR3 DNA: TGTGCCAGCAGCTCAGGGGGCCCGAACACCGGGGAGCTGTTTTTT; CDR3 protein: CASSSGGPNTGELFF
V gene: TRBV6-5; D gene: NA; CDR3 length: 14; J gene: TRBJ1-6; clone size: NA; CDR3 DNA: TGTGCCAGCAGTTACCCGAACACAAATTCACCCCTCCACTTT; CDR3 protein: CASSYPNTNSPLHF
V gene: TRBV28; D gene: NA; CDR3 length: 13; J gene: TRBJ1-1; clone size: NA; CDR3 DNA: TGTGCCTGTCAGCCGGGGGGTTCTACTGAAGCTTTCTTT; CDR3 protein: CACQPGGSTEAFF
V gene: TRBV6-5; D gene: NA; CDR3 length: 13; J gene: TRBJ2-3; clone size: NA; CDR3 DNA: TGTGCCAGCTTAAAGGGGTCCACAGATACGCAGTATTTT; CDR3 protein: CASLKGSTDTQYF
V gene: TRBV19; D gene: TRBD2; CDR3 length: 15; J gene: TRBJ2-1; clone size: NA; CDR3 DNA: TGTGCCAGTTCAACCGGGACTAGCGGACTAAATGAGCAGTTCTTC; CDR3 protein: CASSTGTSGLNEQFF
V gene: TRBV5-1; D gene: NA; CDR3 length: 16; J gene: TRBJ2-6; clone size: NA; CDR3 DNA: TGCGCCAGCAGCGCCCAGGGAAGCTCTGGGGCCAACGTCCTGACTTTC; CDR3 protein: CASSAQGSSGANVLTF
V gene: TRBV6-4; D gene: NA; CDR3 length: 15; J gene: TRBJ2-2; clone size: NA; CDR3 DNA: TGTGCCAGCAGTGACCCCCCCATAGCCACCGGGGAGCTGTTTTTT; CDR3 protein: CASSDPPIATGELFF
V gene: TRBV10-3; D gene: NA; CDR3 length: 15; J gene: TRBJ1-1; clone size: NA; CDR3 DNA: TGTGCCATCAGTGCAAACAGGGCGGGGGGCACTGAAGCTTTCTTT; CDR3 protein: CAISANRAGGTEAFF
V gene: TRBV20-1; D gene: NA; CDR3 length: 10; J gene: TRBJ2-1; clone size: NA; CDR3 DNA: TGCAGTATGACTAGCAATGAGCAGTTCTTC; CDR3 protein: CSMTSNEQFF
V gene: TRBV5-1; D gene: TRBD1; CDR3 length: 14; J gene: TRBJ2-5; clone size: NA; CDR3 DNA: TGCGCCAGCAGCCTAGGGACAGGGCAAGAGACCCAGTACTTC; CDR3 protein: CASSLGTGQETQYF
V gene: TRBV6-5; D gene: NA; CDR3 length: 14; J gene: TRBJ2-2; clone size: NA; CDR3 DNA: TGTGCCAGCACACCGACACGTAACACCGGGGAGCTGTTTTTT; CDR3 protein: CASTPTRNTGELFF